This T cell receptor (beta chain) is drawn from a study of blood T cell repertoires in COVID-19. Overall study: Some COVID-19 samples were acute and others convalescent; all came from the United States, Italy and Spain. PBMCs, B-cell-depleted T cells, or T cells provided the cDNA or gDNA that made up the material.

In the original processing: The assay estimated nucleated cells by amplifying reference gene primers. The protocol was immunoSEQ multiplex PCR, while the TCRdb copy is restricted to in-frame clones and leaves out a portion. V, J and clone size are taken as reported in that table, and D and trimming were inferred from the DNA itself. The data show about 100,000 clones, with under 90% seen just once and roughly 13% held by the top ten. Trimming left V 3 bases short and J 5 bases short, with 22 bases between. This CDR3 has 17 amino acids. The germline V gene has CDR1 SEHNR and CDR2 FQNEAQ (reference sequence).

The V gene is TRBV7-9, the J gene TRBJ1-2, with D perhaps matching TRBD1 (5 bases). This TCR came from a human donor in a cohort sampled during active COVID-19. Sequencing was performed on peripheral blood. The CDR3 DNA follows: TGTGCCAGCAGCTTTAGCAAGGGGTGGGGCCACAATTATGGCTACACCTTC. It yields the protein CASSFSKGWGHNYGYTF.